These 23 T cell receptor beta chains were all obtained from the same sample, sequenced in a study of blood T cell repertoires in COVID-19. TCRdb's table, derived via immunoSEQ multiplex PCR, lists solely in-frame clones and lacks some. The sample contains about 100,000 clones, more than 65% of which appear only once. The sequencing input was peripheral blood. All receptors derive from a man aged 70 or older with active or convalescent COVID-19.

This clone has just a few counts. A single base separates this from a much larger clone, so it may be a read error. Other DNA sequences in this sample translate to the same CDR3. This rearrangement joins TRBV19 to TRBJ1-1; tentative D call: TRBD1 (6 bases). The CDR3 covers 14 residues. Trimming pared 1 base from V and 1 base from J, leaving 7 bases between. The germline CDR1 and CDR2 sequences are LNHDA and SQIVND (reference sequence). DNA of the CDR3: TGTGCCAGTAGTATAGGCAGGGGGAACACTGAAGCTTTCTTT. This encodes CASSIGRGNTEAFF.

The DNA of the CDR3 is TGTGCCAGCAGCGAGACTCCCTCCTACGAGCAGTACTTC. Translation gives CASSETPSYEQYF. V and J are TRBV3-1 (or the pseudogene TRBV3-2) and TRBJ2-7; no definite D call. Trimming cost V 5 bases and J 0 bases, with 8 bases left between them. The CDR3 has 13 amino acids. Germline V gives CDR1 LGHDT, CDR2 YNNKEL (reference sequence).

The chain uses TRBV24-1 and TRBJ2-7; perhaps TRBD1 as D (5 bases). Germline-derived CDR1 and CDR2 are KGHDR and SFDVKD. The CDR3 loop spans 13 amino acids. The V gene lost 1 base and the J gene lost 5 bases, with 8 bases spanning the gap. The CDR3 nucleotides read TGTGCCACCAGTGATTTTGGGGCTAACGAGCAGTACTTC. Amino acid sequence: CATSDFGANEQYF.

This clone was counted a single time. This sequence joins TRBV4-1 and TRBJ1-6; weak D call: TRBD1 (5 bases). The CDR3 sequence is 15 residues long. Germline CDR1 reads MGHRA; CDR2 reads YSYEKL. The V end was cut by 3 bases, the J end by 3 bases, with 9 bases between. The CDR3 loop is CASSHGGVYNSPLHF. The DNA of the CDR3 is TGCGCCAGCAGCCATGGGGGGGTCTATAATTCACCCCTCCACTTT.

The CDR3 sequence is CATRYRGDGELFF. DNA for the CDR3: TGTGCCACCCGATACAGGGGGGACGGGGAGCTGTTTTTT. This chain uses TRBV24-1 with TRBJ2-2, with 8 bases fitting TRBD1. V trimming: 9 bases; J trimming: 7 bases; junction bases outside the gene matches: 6. This CDR3 comprises 13 residues. The germline CDR1 and CDR2 sequences are KGHDR and SFDVKD.

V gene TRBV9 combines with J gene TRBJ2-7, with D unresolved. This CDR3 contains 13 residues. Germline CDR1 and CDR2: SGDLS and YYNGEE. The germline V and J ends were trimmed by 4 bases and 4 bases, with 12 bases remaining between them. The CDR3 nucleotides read TGTGCCAGCAGCCCACAGTCAGGATACGAGCAGTACTTC. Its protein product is CASSPQSGYEQYF.

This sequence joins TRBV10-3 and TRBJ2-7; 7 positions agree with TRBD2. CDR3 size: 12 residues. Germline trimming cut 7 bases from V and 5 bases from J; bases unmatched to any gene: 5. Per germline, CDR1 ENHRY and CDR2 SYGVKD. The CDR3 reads CAINDGRDEQYF. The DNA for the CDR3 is TGTGCCATCAACGATGGGAGGGACGAGCAGTACTTC.

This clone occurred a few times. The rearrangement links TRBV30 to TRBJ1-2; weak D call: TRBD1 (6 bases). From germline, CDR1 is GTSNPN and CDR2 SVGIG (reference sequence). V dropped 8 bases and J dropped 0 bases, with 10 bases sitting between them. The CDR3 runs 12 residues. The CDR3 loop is CANRVPNYGYTF. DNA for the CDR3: TGTGCCAACAGGGTCCCTAACTATGGCTACACCTTC.

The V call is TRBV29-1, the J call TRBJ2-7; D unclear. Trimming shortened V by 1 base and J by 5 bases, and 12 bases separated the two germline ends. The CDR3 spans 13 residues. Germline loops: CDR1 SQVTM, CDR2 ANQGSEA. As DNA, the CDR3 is TGCAGCGTTGAAGGACAAGTGGTGAACGAGCAGTACTTC. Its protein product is CSVEGQVVNEQYF.

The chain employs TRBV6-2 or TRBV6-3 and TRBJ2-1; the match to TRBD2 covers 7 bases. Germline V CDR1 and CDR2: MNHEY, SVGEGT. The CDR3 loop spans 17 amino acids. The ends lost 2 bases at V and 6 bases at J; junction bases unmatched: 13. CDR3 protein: CASSYIPPGTTINEQFF. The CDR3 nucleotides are TGTGCCAGCAGTTACATTCCGCCCGGGACTACAATCAATGAGCAGTTCTTC.

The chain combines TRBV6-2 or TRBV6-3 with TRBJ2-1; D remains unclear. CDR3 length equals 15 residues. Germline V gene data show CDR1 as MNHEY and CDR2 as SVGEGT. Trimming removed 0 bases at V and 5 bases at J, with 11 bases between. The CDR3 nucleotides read TGTGCCAGCAGTTACTCCCTAACTGTAAACAATGAGCAGTTCTTC. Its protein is CASSYSLTVNNEQFF.

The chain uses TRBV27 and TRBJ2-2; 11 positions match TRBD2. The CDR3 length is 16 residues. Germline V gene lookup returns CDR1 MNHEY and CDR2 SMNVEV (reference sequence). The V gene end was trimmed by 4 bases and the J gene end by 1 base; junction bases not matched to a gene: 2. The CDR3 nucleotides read TGTGCCAGCAGTTCCGGGACTAGCGGGAACACCGGGGAGCTGTTTTTT. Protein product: CASSSGTSGNTGELFF.

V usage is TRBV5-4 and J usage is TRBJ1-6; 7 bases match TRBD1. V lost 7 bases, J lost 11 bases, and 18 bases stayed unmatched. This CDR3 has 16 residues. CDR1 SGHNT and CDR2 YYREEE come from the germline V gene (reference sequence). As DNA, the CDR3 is TGTGCCAGCCCCGGGACAGCGGCCGTAAGACTGCCACCCCTCCACTTT. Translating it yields CASPGTAAVRLPPLHF.

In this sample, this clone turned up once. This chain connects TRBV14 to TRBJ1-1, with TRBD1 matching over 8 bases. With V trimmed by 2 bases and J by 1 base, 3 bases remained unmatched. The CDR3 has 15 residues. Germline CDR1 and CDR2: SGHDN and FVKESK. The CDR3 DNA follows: TGTGCCAGCAGCCAAAGGACAGGGCGGAACACTGAAGCTTTCTTT. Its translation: CASSQRTGRNTEAFF.

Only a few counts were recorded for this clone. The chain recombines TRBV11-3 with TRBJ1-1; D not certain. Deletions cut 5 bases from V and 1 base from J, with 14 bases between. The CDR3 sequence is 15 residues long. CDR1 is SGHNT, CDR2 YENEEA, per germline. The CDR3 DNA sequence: TGTGCCAGCAGCCTCGGGAGTCCGACGAACACTGAAGCTTTCTTT. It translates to CASSLGSPTNTEAFF. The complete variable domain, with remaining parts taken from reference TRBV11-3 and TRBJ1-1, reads EAGVVQSPRYKIIEKKQPVAFWCNPISGHNTLYWYLQNLGQGPELLIRYENEEAVDDSQLPKDRFSAERLKGVDSTLKIQPAELGDSAVYLCASSLGSPTNTEAFFGQGTRLTVV.

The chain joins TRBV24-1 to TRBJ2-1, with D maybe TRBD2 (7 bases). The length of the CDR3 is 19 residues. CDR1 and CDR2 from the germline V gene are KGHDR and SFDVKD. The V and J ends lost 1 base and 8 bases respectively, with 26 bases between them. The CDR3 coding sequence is TGTGCCACCAGTGATTTTGGGGGAGGGGGGACCCCCAGGTTCCATGAGCAGTTCTTC. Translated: CATSDFGGGGTPRFHEQFF.

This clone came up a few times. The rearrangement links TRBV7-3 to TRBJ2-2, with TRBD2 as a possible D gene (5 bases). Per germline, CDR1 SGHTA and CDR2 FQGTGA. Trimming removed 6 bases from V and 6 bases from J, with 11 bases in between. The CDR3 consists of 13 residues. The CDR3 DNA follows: TGTGCCAGCAGTAGGGAGATTTCCGGGGAGCTGTTTTTT. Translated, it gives CASSREISGELFF.

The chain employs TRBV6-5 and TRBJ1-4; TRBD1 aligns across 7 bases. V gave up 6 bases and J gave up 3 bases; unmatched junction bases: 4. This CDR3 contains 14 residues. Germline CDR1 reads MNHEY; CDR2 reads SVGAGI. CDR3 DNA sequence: TGTGCCAGCAGAAGACAGGGTTCTAATGAAAAACTGTTTTTT. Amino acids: CASRRQGSNEKLFF.

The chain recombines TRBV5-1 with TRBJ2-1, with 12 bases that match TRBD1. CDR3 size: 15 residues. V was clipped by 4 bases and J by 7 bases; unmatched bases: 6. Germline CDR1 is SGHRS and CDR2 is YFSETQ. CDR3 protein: CASSQGQGASNEQFF. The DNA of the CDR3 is TGCGCCAGCAGCCAGGGACAGGGGGCATCAAATGAGCAGTTCTTC.

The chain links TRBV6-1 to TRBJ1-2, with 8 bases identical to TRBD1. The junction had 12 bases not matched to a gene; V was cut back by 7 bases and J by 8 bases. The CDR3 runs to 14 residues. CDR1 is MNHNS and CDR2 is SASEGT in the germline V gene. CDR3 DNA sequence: TGTGCCAGCACTCAAGGACAGGGACAGGACGGCTACACCTTC. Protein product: CASTQGQGQDGYTF.

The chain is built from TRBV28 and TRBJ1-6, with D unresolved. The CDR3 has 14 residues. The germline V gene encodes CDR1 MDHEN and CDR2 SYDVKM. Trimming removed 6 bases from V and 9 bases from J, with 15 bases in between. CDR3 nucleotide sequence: TGTGCCAGCAGCCGCGACCTGGAGGGTTCACCCCTCCACTTT. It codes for CASSRDLEGSPLHF.

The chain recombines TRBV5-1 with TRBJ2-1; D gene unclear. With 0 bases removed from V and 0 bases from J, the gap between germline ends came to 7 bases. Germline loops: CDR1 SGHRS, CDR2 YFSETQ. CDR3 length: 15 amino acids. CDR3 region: CASSLVVGSYNEQFF. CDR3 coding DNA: TGCGCCAGCAGCTTGGTTGTCGGCTCCTACAATGAGCAGTTCTTC.

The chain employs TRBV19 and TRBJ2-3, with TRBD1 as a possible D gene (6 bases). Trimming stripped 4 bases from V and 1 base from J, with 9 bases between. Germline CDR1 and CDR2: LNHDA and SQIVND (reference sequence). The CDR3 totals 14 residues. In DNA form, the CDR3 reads TGTGCCAGTAGTAAAGGACAGCGCACAGATACGCAGTATTTT. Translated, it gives CASSKGQRTDTQYF. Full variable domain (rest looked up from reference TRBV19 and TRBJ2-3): DGGITQSPKYLFRKEGQNVTLSCEQNLNHDAMYWYRQDPGQGLRLIYYSQIVNDFQKGDIAEGYSVSREKKESFPLTVTSAQKNPTAFYLCASSKGQRTDTQYFGPGTRLTVL.